The entry below gives a single T cell receptor (beta chain) sequence along with its context. Its cognate antigen is unknown. The source of the sample is a study of lymphopenia after photon versus proton radiotherapy. Regarding the study as a whole: Proton therapy kept repertoires fairly stable, unlike photons, which gained effector/memory cells.

Measured with immunoSEQ multiplex PCR; TCRdb has only the in-frame clones, and not every one. This sample carries around 15,000 clones, approximately 90% of them seen once, and the ten largest clones take under 60%. The TCR comes from a woman aged 60-70 years with cholangiocarcinoma. Some clones in this sample may be carry-over from other donors' samples. The sample here was peripheral blood, taken from a patient treated with proton-based radiotherapy.

The CDR3 region has the DNA TGTGCCAGTAGTATTGGGGCATCGGGCAATCAGCCCCAGCATTTT. This translates into CASSIGASGNQPQHF. The chain is built from TRBV19 and TRBJ1-5; the D gene is possibly TRBD1 (5 bases). Trimming took 3 bases from V and 2 from J, leaving 11 bases between them. CDR3 length: 15 amino acids. Germline CDR1 is LNHDA and CDR2 is SQIVND (reference sequence).